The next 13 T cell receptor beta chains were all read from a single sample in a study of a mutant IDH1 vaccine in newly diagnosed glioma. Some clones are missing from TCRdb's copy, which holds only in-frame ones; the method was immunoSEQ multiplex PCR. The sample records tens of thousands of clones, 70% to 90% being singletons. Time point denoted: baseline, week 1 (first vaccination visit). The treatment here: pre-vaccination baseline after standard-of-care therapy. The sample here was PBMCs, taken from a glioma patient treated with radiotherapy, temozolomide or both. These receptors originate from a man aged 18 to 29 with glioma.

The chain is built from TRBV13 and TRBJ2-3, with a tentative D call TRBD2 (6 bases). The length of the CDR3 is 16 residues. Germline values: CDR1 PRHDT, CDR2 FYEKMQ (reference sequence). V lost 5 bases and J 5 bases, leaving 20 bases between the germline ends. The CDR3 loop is CASSPRGGVLRDTQYF. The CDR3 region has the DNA TGTGCCAGCAGCCCCCGCGGAGGGGTTTTGAGAGATACGCAGTATTTT.

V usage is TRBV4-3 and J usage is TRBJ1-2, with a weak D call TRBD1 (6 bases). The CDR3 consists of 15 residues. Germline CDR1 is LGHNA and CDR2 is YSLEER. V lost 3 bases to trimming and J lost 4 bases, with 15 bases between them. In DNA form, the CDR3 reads TGCGCCAGCAGCCAGGGGGGCCCCTTGTCCTATGGCTACACCTTC. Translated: CASSQGGPLSYGYTF.

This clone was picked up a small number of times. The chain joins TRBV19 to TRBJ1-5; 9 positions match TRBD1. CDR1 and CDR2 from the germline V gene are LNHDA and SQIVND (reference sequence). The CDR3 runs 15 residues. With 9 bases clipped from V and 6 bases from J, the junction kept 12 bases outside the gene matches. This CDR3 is CASKDRGPLGQPQHF. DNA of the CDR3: TGTGCCAGCAAGGACAGGGGACCACTGGGTCAGCCCCAGCATTTT. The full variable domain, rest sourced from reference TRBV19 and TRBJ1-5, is DGGITQSPKYLFRKEGQNVTLSCEQNLNHDAMYWYRQDPGQGLRLIYYSQIVNDFQKGDIAEGYSVSREKKESFPLTVTSAQKNPTAFYLCASKDRGPLGQPQHFGDGTRLSIL.

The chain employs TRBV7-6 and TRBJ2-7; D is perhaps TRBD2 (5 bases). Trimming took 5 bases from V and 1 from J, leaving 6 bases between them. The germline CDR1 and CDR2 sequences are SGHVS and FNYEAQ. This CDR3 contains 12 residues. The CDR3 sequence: CASSDYSYEQYF. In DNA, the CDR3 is TGTGCCAGCAGCGACTATTCCTACGAGCAGTACTTC.

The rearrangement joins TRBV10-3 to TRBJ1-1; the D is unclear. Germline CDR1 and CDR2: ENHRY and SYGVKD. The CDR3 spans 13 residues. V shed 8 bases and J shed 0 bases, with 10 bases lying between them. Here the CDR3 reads CAIGGNLNTEAFF. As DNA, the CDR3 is TGTGCCATCGGAGGGAATCTGAACACTGAAGCTTTCTTT.

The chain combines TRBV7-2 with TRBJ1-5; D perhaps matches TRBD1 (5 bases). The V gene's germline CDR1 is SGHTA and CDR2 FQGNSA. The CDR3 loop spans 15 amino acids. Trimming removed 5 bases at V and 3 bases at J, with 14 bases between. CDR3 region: CASSPPPGDNQPQHF. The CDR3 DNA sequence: TGTGCCAGCAGCCCCCCGCCGGGGGACAATCAGCCCCAGCATTTT.

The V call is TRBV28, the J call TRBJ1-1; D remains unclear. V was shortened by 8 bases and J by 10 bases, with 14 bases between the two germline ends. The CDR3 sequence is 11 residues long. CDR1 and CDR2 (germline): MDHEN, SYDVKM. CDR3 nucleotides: TGTGCCAGCCTAGACCGGAGCGGAGCTTTCTTT. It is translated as CASLDRSGAFF.

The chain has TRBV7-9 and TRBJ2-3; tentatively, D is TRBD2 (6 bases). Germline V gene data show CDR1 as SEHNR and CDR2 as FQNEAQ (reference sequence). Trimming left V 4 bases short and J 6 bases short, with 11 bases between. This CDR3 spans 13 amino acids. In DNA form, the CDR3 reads TGTGCCAGCAGCTCTTTTGGGGGGGATACGCAGTATTTT. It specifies CASSSFGGDTQYF.

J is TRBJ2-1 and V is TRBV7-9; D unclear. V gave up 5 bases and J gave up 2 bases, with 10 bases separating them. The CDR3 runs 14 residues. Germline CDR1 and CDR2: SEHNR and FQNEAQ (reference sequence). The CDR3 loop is CASSPRGAYNEQFF. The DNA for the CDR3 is TGTGCCAGCAGCCCCCGTGGGGCCTACAATGAGCAGTTCTTC.

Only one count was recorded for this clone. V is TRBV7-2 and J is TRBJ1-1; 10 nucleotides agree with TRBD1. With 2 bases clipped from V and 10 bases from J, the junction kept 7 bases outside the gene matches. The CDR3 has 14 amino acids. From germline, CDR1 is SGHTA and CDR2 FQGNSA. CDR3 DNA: TGTGCCAGCAGCTTAAGCGGGACAGGGGCTCGAGCTTTCTTT. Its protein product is CASSLSGTGARAFF.

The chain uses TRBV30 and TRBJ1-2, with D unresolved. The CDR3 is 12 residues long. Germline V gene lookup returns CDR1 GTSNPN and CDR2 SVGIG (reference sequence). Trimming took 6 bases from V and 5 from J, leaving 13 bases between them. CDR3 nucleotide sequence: TGTGCCTGCCTCCTTTTGGGGTATGGCTACACCTTC. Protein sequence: CACLLLGYGYTF.

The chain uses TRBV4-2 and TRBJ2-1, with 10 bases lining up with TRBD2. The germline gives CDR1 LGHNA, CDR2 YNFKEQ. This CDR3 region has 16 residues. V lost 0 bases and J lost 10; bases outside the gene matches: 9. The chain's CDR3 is CASSQDTGTSVYEQFF. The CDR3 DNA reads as TGTGCCAGCAGCCAAGACACCGGGACTAGCGTATACGAGCAGTTCTTC.

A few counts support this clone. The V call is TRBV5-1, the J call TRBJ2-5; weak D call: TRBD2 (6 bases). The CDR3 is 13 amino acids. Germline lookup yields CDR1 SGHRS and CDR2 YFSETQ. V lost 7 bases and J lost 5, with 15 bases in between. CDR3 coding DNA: TGCGCCAGCTCCAATTGGGAGGTCGAGACCCAGTACTTC. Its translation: CASSNWEVETQYF.